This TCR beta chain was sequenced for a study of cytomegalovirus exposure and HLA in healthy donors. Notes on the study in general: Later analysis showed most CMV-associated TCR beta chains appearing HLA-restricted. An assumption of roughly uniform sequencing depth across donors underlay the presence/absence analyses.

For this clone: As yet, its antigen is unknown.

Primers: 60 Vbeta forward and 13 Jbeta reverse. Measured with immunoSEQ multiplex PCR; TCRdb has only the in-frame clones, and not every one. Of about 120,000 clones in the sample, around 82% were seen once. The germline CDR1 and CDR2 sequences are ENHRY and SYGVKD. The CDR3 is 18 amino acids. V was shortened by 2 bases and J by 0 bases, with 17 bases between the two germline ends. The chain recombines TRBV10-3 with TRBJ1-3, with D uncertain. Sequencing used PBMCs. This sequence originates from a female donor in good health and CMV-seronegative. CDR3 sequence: CAISEKQPFRYSGNTIYF. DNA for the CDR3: TGTGCCATCAGTGAGAAACAGCCTTTCCGATACTCTGGAAACACCATATATTTT.